This is a list of T cell receptor beta chains from one sample in a study of cytomegalovirus exposure and HLA in healthy donors. Sequenced by immunoSEQ multiplex PCR; TCRdb stores in-frame clones only, minus some. The profile shows about 300,000 clones, 86% of them singletons. What was sequenced was PBMCs. These receptors were taken from a middle-aged man in good health and CMV-seropositive. The CDR3 runs from the conserved cysteine through the conserved F or W. Each record gives: J gene, clone size, D gene, V gene, CDR3 DNA, CDR3 protein. A D gene is named only where the DNA matches it firmly. Where a row states a size, it is once, few, many or the class of an expanded clone; other rows omit it.

J gene: TRBJ2-3
clone size: -
D gene: -
V gene: TRBV27
CDR3 DNA: TGTGCCAGCAGTCCTAGACAGACTGTGGCGCAGTATTTT
CDR3 protein: CASSPRQTVAQYF

J gene: TRBJ1-6
clone size: -
D gene: -
V gene: TRBV25-1
CDR3 DNA: TGTGCCAGCAGTGGGACTTTATCCCTCCACTTT
CDR3 protein: CASSGTLSLHF

J gene: TRBJ1-2
clone size: -
D gene: -
V gene: TRBV25-1
CDR3 DNA: TGTGCCAGCAGTGTACTCAGGGATGATGGCTACACCTTC
CDR3 protein: CASSVLRDDGYTF

J gene: TRBJ2-1
clone size: -
D gene: TRBD2
V gene: TRBV4-1
CDR3 DNA: TGCGCCAGCAGCATTATATTGCTAGCGGGAGCCGACAATGAGCAGTTCTTC
CDR3 protein: CASSIILLAGADNEQFF

J gene: TRBJ2-1
clone size: -
D gene: TRBD2
V gene: TRBV4-3
CDR3 DNA: TGCGCCAGCAGCCAAGATCTGACGGGAGGGCCTACGCATGAGCAGTTCTTC
CDR3 protein: CASSQDLTGGPTHEQFF

J gene: TRBJ1-4
clone size: -
D gene: -
V gene: TRBV5-1
CDR3 DNA: TGCGCCAGCAGCGCAGAGGGTTTTTGGGAAAAACTGTTTTTT
CDR3 protein: CASSAEGFWEKLFF

J gene: TRBJ1-1
clone size: once
D gene: -
V gene: TRBV27
CDR3 DNA: TGTGCCAGCACCCCCCGGGGTCTCATGAACACTGAAGCTTTCTTT
CDR3 protein: CASTPRGLMNTEAFF

J gene: TRBJ2-5
clone size: -
D gene: TRBD1
V gene: TRBV5-6
CDR3 DNA: TGTGCCAGCAATCCGGGACAGGGGTATCAAGAGACCCAGTACTTC
CDR3 protein: CASNPGQGYQETQYF

J gene: TRBJ2-7
clone size: -
D gene: -
V gene: TRBV27
CDR3 DNA: TGTGCCAGCAGCCTGACAGGCTACTCCTACGAGCAGTACTTC
CDR3 protein: CASSLTGYSYEQYF

J gene: TRBJ2-1
clone size: -
D gene: TRBD1
V gene: TRBV7-2
CDR3 DNA: TGTGCCAGCAGGCAGGGGGCTTACTCCTACAATGAGCAGTTCTTC
CDR3 protein: CASRQGAYSYNEQFF

J gene: TRBJ2-5
clone size: -
D gene: TRBD1
V gene: TRBV7-9
CDR3 DNA: TGTGCCAGCAGCGTAGGGACAGGGTTGAAGACCCAGTACTTC
CDR3 protein: CASSVGTGLKTQYF

J gene: TRBJ2-1
clone size: -
D gene: -
V gene: TRBV30
CDR3 DNA: TGTGCCTGGAGTAGGCGGCAGCCCAATGAGCAGTTCTTC
CDR3 protein: CAWSRRQPNEQFF

J gene: TRBJ2-1
clone size: once
D gene: TRBD2
V gene: TRBV4-3
CDR3 DNA: TGCGCCAGCAGCCAACCAACGACTAGCCCCAACAATGAGCAGTTCTTC
CDR3 protein: CASSQPTTSPNNEQFF

J gene: TRBJ2-3
clone size: -
D gene: -
V gene: TRBV5-1
CDR3 DNA: TGCGCCAGCAGCGCCGGGAGTGTTGTTACGCAGTATTTT
CDR3 protein: CASSAGSVVTQYF

J gene: TRBJ2-1
clone size: -
D gene: TRBD1
V gene: TRBV7-2
CDR3 DNA: TGTGCCAGCAGCCCCCCGGGAAAGACAGGGTGGAACAATGAGCAGTTCTTC
CDR3 protein: CASSPPGKTGWNNEQFF

J gene: TRBJ2-2
clone size: once
D gene: TRBD1
V gene: TRBV5-5
CDR3 DNA: TGTGCCAGCAGCCCTTGGACAGGACTTACCTCCGGGGAGCTGTTTTTT
CDR3 protein: CASSPWTGLTSGELFF

J gene: TRBJ1-2
clone size: -
D gene: TRBD1
V gene: TRBV19
CDR3 DNA: TGTGCCAGTAGTATTTGGGACAGAAGAAGTCATGGCTACACCTTC
CDR3 protein: CASSIWDRRSHGYTF

J gene: TRBJ2-7
clone size: -
D gene: TRBD2
V gene: TRBV5-1
CDR3 DNA: TGCGCCAGCAGCTTGGGACTAGCTCTCGAGCAGTACTTC
CDR3 protein: CASSLGLALEQYF

J gene: TRBJ2-7
clone size: -
D gene: -
V gene: TRBV4-3
CDR3 DNA: TGCGCCAGCAGCCAAGATATTGGCAGGGGATCCTACGAGCAGTACTTC
CDR3 protein: CASSQDIGRGSYEQYF

J gene: TRBJ1-4
clone size: -
D gene: -
V gene: TRBV6-1
CDR3 DNA: TGTGCCAGCAGTGAACATCCGTCGTCGGCTAATGAAAAACTGTTTTTT
CDR3 protein: CASSEHPSSANEKLFF

J gene: TRBJ2-2
clone size: -
D gene: -
V gene: TRBV10-3
CDR3 DNA: TGTGCCACCCTGAAAACGACCGGAGGGACCGGGGAGCTGTTTTTT
CDR3 protein: CATLKTTGGTGELFF

J gene: TRBJ1-2
clone size: -
D gene: -
V gene: TRBV7-9
CDR3 DNA: TGTGCCAGCAGCCTCGCGGGGAACTATGGCTACACCTTC
CDR3 protein: CASSLAGNYGYTF

J gene: TRBJ1-1
clone size: -
D gene: -
V gene: TRBV18
CDR3 DNA: TGTGCCAGCTCACCACCAAGGGGCATGTACACTGAAGCTTTCTTT
CDR3 protein: CASSPPRGMYTEAFF

J gene: TRBJ2-7
clone size: -
D gene: -
V gene: TRBV28
CDR3 DNA: TGTGCCAGCAGTTTCCCGGACAGCCCCCACGAGCAGTACTTC
CDR3 protein: CASSFPDSPHEQYF

J gene: TRBJ2-5
clone size: -
D gene: -
V gene: TRBV11-1
CDR3 DNA: TGTGCCAGCCGGAACCAGCGGCTAGAGACCCAGTACTTC
CDR3 protein: CASRNQRLETQYF

J gene: TRBJ2-3
clone size: -
D gene: -
V gene: TRBV18
CDR3 DNA: TGTGCCAGCTCACTACAGGGTAACACAGATACGCAGTATTTT
CDR3 protein: CASSLQGNTDTQYF

J gene: TRBJ2-7
clone size: -
D gene: TRBD1
V gene: TRBV19
CDR3 DNA: TGTGCCAGTAGTATAGAGGACAGGTACTACGAGCAGTACTTC
CDR3 protein: CASSIEDRYYEQYF

J gene: TRBJ1-2
clone size: -
D gene: TRBD1
V gene: TRBV13
CDR3 DNA: TGTGCCAGCAGCTCCGGGACAGACTTAAACTATGGCTACACCTTC
CDR3 protein: CASSSGTDLNYGYTF

J gene: TRBJ2-2
clone size: -
D gene: TRBD1
V gene: TRBV2
CDR3 DNA: TGTGCCAGCAGGACAGGGCCTTGGGAGCTGTTTTTT
CDR3 protein: CASRTGPWELFF

J gene: TRBJ2-7
clone size: few
D gene: TRBD2
V gene: TRBV5-6
CDR3 DNA: TGTGCCAGCAGCTATGGGACTAGCGCCAACGAGCAGTACTTC
CDR3 protein: CASSYGTSANEQYF

J gene: TRBJ1-1
clone size: -
D gene: -
V gene: TRBV19
CDR3 DNA: TGTGCCAGTAGTATATGGGTGAGACACTCCACAGAAGCTTTCTTT
CDR3 protein: CASSIWVRHSTEAFF

J gene: TRBJ1-5
clone size: -
D gene: TRBD1
V gene: TRBV19
CDR3 DNA: TGTGCCAGTAGTATCCTAGGGCGAGGTGGACAGGGCAATCAGCCCCAGCATTTT
CDR3 protein: CASSILGRGGQGNQPQHF

J gene: TRBJ2-3
clone size: -
D gene: -
V gene: TRBV7-3
CDR3 DNA: TGTGCCAGCAGCTTAATTAACACAGATACGCAGTATTTT
CDR3 protein: CASSLINTDTQYF

J gene: TRBJ2-7
clone size: -
D gene: -
V gene: TRBV4-2
CDR3 DNA: TGTGCCAGCAGCCAAGAGAGAGCTAGGCAGTACTTC
CDR3 protein: CASSQERARQYF

J gene: TRBJ2-3
clone size: -
D gene: -
V gene: TRBV19
CDR3 DNA: TGTGCCAGTAGTATAGAGGCGGCAATCACAGATACGCAGTATTTT
CDR3 protein: CASSIEAAITDTQYF

J gene: TRBJ2-1
clone size: -
D gene: -
V gene: TRBV11-1
CDR3 DNA: TGTGCCAGCAGCCACCCAGGGACTCCCAACTCCCGGCCTGATGAGCAGTTCTTC
CDR3 protein: CASSHPGTPNSRPDEQFF

J gene: TRBJ1-1
clone size: -
D gene: TRBD1
V gene: TRBV18
CDR3 DNA: TGTGCCAGCCTCCAGGGGGGCACTGAAGCTTTCTTT
CDR3 protein: CASLQGGTEAFF

J gene: TRBJ2-5
clone size: -
D gene: TRBD1
V gene: TRBV7-6
CDR3 DNA: TGTGCCAGCAGCCCAGGACAGGGACAGTACTTC
CDR3 protein: CASSPGQGQYF

J gene: TRBJ2-2
clone size: -
D gene: TRBD1
V gene: TRBV27
CDR3 DNA: TGTGCCAGCAAGGGACAGGGTCGGACCGGGGAGCTGTTTTTT
CDR3 protein: CASKGQGRTGELFF

J gene: TRBJ1-2
clone size: few
D gene: -
V gene: TRBV28
CDR3 DNA: TGTGCCAGCAGTTTAGTACAGGGAGGGTATGGCTACACCTTC
CDR3 protein: CASSLVQGGYGYTF

J gene: TRBJ1-2
clone size: -
D gene: -
V gene: TRBV5-1
CDR3 DNA: TGCGCCAGCAGTTTGGAGGGATGGGAAGGGGGAAGCTATGGCTACACCTTC
CDR3 protein: CASSLEGWEGGSYGYTF

J gene: TRBJ2-7
clone size: -
D gene: TRBD2
V gene: TRBV7-9
CDR3 DNA: TGTGCCAGCAGCATCGGGACTAGCGGGTCCGCCTACGAGCAGTACTTC
CDR3 protein: CASSIGTSGSAYEQYF

J gene: TRBJ1-4
clone size: -
D gene: TRBD1
V gene: TRBV27
CDR3 DNA: TGTGCCAGCAGTCCGGGACAGGGACAGGGAAAACTGTTTTTT
CDR3 protein: CASSPGQGQGKLFF

J gene: TRBJ2-1
clone size: -
D gene: -
V gene: TRBV7-2
CDR3 DNA: TGTGCCAGCAGCTTCGGGGTCGGCAATGAGCAGTTCTTC
CDR3 protein: CASSFGVGNEQFF

J gene: TRBJ2-1
clone size: -
D gene: -
V gene: TRBV12-5
CDR3 DNA: TGTGCTAGTGGTCCTAGCTCCTACAATGAGCAGTTCTTC
CDR3 protein: CASGPSSYNEQFF

J gene: TRBJ1-1
clone size: -
D gene: TRBD1
V gene: TRBV6-6
CDR3 DNA: TGTGCCAGCAGCCGCACAACAGGGGCGGACACTGAAGCTTTCTTT
CDR3 protein: CASSRTTGADTEAFF

J gene: TRBJ2-2
clone size: -
D gene: TRBD1
V gene: TRBV7-9
CDR3 DNA: TGTGCCAGCAGCTTAGCCAGACAGGGGCACGGGGAGCTGTTTTTT
CDR3 protein: CASSLARQGHGELFF

J gene: TRBJ2-1
clone size: -
D gene: TRBD2
V gene: TRBV27
CDR3 DNA: TGTGCCAGCAGTTTCGGCGGGAGCGTCAATGAGCAGTTCTTC
CDR3 protein: CASSFGGSVNEQFF

J gene: TRBJ1-3
clone size: -
D gene: -
V gene: TRBV6-6
CDR3 DNA: TGTGCCAGCAGCTCCACAGGGTCCCGAGGAAACACCATATATTTT
CDR3 protein: CASSSTGSRGNTIYF

J gene: TRBJ1-2
clone size: -
D gene: -
V gene: TRBV29-1
CDR3 DNA: TGCAGCGTTGTGTCCAGGGATCACTATGGCTACACCTTC
CDR3 protein: CSVVSRDHYGYTF

J gene: TRBJ1-4
clone size: few
D gene: TRBD1
V gene: TRBV6-5
CDR3 DNA: TGTGCCAGCAGTTACCGGGACAGGGGGCGAGAAAAACTGTTTTTT
CDR3 protein: CASSYRDRGREKLFF